These 4 T cell receptor beta chains were all obtained from the same sample, sequenced in a study of cytomegalovirus exposure and HLA in healthy donors. A multiplex PCR was run with 60 Vbeta primers and 13 Jbeta primers. Measured with immunoSEQ multiplex PCR; TCRdb has only the in-frame clones, and not every one. The sample yields 75,000 to 80,000 clones, just over 70% seen once. The sequenced sample was PBMCs. The receptors were sampled from a man in his 60s in good health and CMV-seropositive.

V gene TRBV2 combines with J gene TRBJ1-4; the match to TRBD1 covers 7 bases. V dropped 11 bases and J dropped 11; count of bases not matched to a gene: 14. The CDR3 has 13 residues. From germline, CDR1 is SNHLY and CDR2 FYNNEI. The CDR3 loop reads CASEGQGEDKLFF. The CDR3 nucleotides read TGTGCCTCCGAGGGGCAGGGGGAGGACAAACTGTTTTTT.

This sequence joins TRBV29-1 and TRBJ2-5, with D perhaps matching TRBD1 (5 bases). The CDR3 length is 11 residues. Germline values: CDR1 SQVTM, CDR2 ANQGSEA. The V end was cut by 8 bases, the J end by 2 bases, with 9 bases between. CDR3 nucleotides: TGCAGCATTCAGGGTCAAGAGACCCAGTACTTC. Encoded protein: CSIQGQETQYF.

The rearrangement links TRBV19 to TRBJ2-5, with 10 bases identical to TRBD2. The CDR3 extends over 15 amino acids. Trimming took 3 bases from V and 4 from J; bases not matched to a gene: 5. CDR1 and CDR2 (germline): LNHDA, SQIVND (reference sequence). CDR3 loop: CASSMGTSDAETQYF. CDR3 nucleotide sequence: TGTGCCAGTAGTATGGGGACTAGCGACGCAGAGACCCAGTACTTC.

This chain joins TRBV7-2 and TRBJ2-1, with D tentatively TRBD2 (5 bases). The V end lost 1 base, the J end lost 6 bases, and 13 bases lay between the germline ends. The CDR3 is 15 amino acids. Per the germline V gene, CDR1 is SGHTA and CDR2 is FQGNSA. The DNA of the CDR3 is TGTGCCAGCAGCTTAGACGTCGGGAAACGCAATGAGCAGTTCTTC. Its translation is CASSLDVGKRNEQFF.